A selection of T cell receptor beta chains follows, all from one sample in a study of T cells in localized non-small cell lung cancer. The repertoire was sequenced with immunoSEQ multiplex PCR; TCRdb's copy has only in-frame clones and lacks some. The sample shows roughly 27,000 clones, 80% to 95% of them seen only once. The sample in question was peripheral blood mononuclear cells, obtained before any cancer treatment. The receptors were sampled from a woman aged 40-69 years with stage III lung adenocarcinoma. Both conserved end residues are part of each CDR3. D genes are given only for firm matches.

D,J,V,DNA,CDR3
NA,TRBJ1-2,TRBV9,TGTGCCAGCAGCGAGGGGCAGGGGAGTGCCTATGGCTACACCTTC,CASSEGQGSAYGYTF
TRBD1,TRBJ2-3,TRBV10-2,TGCGCCAGCAGTTCGGGACAGGGGGCTGCAGATACGCAGTATTTT,CASSSGQGAADTQYF
NA,TRBJ1-1,TRBV7-6,TGTGCCAGCAGCTTAACTGGGGGGAACACTGAAGCTTTCTTT,CASSLTGGNTEAFF
NA,TRBJ1-1,TRBV19,TGTGCCAGTAGTATCTCAGGGTTGGATTGGAACACTGAAGCTTTCTTT,CASSISGLDWNTEAFF
TRBD1,TRBJ2-2,TRBV7-7,TGTGCTAGCAGCTTAACAGGGGGGAACACCGGGGAGCTGTTTTTT,CASSLTGGNTGELFF
NA,TRBJ2-1,TRBV28,TGTGCCAGCAGTTTAAGGGGAATGGAGCAGTTCTTC,CASSLRGMEQFF
NA,TRBJ2-7,TRBV28,TGTGCCAGCAGTTTGTTCGCTCGCGAGCAGTACTTC,CASSLFAREQYF
NA,TRBJ1-2,TRBV7-2,TGTGCCAGCAGCTTGGCGGGGCGGGCAGGGAACTATGGCTACACCTTC,CASSLAGRAGNYGYTF
NA,TRBJ1-5,TRBV6-1,TGTGCCAGCACCCGGGGGGAGAGCAATCAGCCCCAGCATTTT,CASTRGESNQPQHF
NA,TRBJ1-6,TRBV7-2,TGTGCCAGCAGCTTCAGGGGTGGAGATAATTCACCCCTCCACTTT,CASSFRGGDNSPLHF